This T cell receptor beta chain was retrieved from a study of identifying expanded T cells in peripheral blood. TCRdb's table, derived via immunoSEQ multiplex PCR, lists solely in-frame clones and lacks some. The table has approximately 140,000 clones, 75% to 90% seen once. During the collection period, no donor immune events like infections were recorded. As regards this clone: Its antigen is unidentified.

The study, taken as a whole, reports: Variance in clone template counts between approximately 2-week samples significantly increased with total template count across all healthy donors. Technical replicates showed roughly 1.2 changed clones; roughly two weeks roughly 16; four weeks 19.

The CDR3 is 14 amino acids. With 4 bases removed from V and 5 bases from J, the gap between germline ends came to 15 bases. Looked up from germline, CDR1 is ENHRY and CDR2 is SYGVKD. The clonotype originates from a person aged 18 to 75 in good health. Specimen: blood. This rearrangement joins TRBV10-3 to TRBJ2-7, with D perhaps TRBD1 or TRBD2 (5 bases each). Here the CDR3 DNA reads TGTGCCATCAGTGCCCGGGACCGCAAGGACGAGCAGTACTTC. Protein sequence: CAISARDRKDEQYF.